In its sample, the clone carrying this TCR beta chain was seen once. Its target is not known. The source of the sample is a study of persistence of HIV-infected CD4 T cells. The immunoSEQ assay was version 4, run in survey mode. Sequenced by immunoSEQ multiplex PCR; TCRdb stores in-frame clones only, minus some. The sample holds tens of thousands of clones, approximately 70% seen once. Study findings and constraints: TCRbeta richness was lower in CMV- and Gag-responding cells than in anti-CD3/anti-CD28-responding cells.

Cells were stimulated with overlapping HIV-1 Gag 15-mer peptides. CD4+ T cells upregulating both CD40 ligand and CD69 were sorted as responding cells. The V and J ends lost 5 bases and 0 bases respectively, with 10 bases between them. Germline CDR1 LNHDA, CDR2 SQIVND (reference sequence). The CDR3 sequence is 14 residues long. The sequence came from an adult man with HIV who was CMV-seropositive. This material consisted of CD4+ T cells sorted from PBMCs after roughly 18-hour stimulation, taken from a patient who received antiretroviral therapy. V gene TRBV19 combines with J gene TRBJ1-1, with D unclear. Here the CDR3 reads CASSSAPMNTEAFF. The CDR3 DNA is TGTGCCAGTAGTTCTGCCCCGATGAACACTGAAGCTTTCTTT.